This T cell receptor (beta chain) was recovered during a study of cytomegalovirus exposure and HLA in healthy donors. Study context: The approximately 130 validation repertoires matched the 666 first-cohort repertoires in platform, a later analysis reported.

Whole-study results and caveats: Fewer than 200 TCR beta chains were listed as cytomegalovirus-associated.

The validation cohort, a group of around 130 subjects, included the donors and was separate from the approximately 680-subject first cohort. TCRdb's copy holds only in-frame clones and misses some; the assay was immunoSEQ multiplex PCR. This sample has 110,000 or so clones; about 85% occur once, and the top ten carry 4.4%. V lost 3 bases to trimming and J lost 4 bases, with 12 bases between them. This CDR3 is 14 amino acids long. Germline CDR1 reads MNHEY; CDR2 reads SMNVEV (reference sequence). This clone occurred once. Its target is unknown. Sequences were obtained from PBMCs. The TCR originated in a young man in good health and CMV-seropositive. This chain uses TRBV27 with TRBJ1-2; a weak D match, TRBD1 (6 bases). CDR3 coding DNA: TGTGCCAGCAGTTTTAATAGGGACATCTATGGCTACACCTTC. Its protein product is CASSFNRDIYGYTF.